This TCR beta chain was retrieved from a study of T cells after yellow fever vaccination (dated by TCRdb to between 2018 and 2021). General notes on the study: The SMART-Seq v4 Ultra Low Input RNA kit was used to prepare libraries from fractions with low cell numbers. To track T-cell clones before and after primary and booster YFV17D yellow fever vaccination, bulk TCR alpha and beta repertoires were sequenced longitudinally. Two healthy male donors, one aged 18 to 29 and one aged 30 to 39 years, were included in the cohort. Blood samples were taken at several timepoints before and after primary and secondary immunization, and bulk PBMC replicates and cell subsets were isolated.

These reads were obtained on an Illumina NovaSeq 6000. TCR cDNA was synthesized by 5'RACE template switching, through which a universal primer site and unique molecular identifiers were introduced. Priming of cDNA synthesis was performed from both the TCR alpha and TCR beta constant segments. Library amplification involved two PCR steps, and the second step added sample barcodes and sequencing adapters. Sequencing of libraries was performed on Illumina HiSeq 2500 (2x100 bp) or NovaSeq (2x150 bp). On the study's bioinformatics: MIGEC was used to demultiplex reads and collapse the reads into UMI consensus sequences, and MiXCR was used for V(D)J alignment. Clonotypes responding to the vaccine were identified with edgeR on replicate PBMC samples, with the criteria of FDR below 0.01 and a log2 fold change above 5 up to day 15. Each bulk clonotype received a CD4 or CD8 identity based on whether the sequenced CD4 or CD8 repertoire contained that clonotype at higher abundance. TCRdb reran the public reads through fastp at Q25 and MiXCR, keeping productive beta chains. Rows merge per CDR3 protein into single entries with the most common DNA and genes. TCRdb assigned the V and J calls; the authors' analysis was not used. The sample profile shows 150,000 to 200,000 distinct CDR3 sequences; approximately 11% of them were found once. The ten largest clones capture about 40% of the sample.

Trimming removed 4 bases from V and 6 bases from J; the gene matches leave 10 bases unexplained. The CDR3 runs 16 amino acids, cysteine and phenylalanine included. This entry keeps only the CDR3 DNA: 48 bases, framed from base 1. For CDR1 and CDR2, the germline V gene (reference sequence) lists SEHNR and FQNEAQ. In this sample, this clonotype turned up a few times. The antigen it binds to is not known. Within one base of it there is no much larger clone, and no base qualities were kept. What the study reported, not specific to this receptor: The secondary T-cell response was found to be weaker but faster than the primary response, with a peak reached on day 5 rather than on day 15. Most clones expanded after primary vaccination were re-detected after the booster (around 96% of CD4 and more than 70% of CD8), suggesting broad memory maintenance. A small share of clonotypes occurred in both CD4 and CD8 compartments, likely arising from convergent recombination. Only two donors were included in the study, so the extent to which the findings can be generalized is limited. FACS-sorted repertoires could contain abundant contaminating clonotypes from the bulk population, so computational filtering was required.

In light of the paper, this sample's treatment or condition label describes: live attenuated yellow fever vaccine strain. PBMCs were isolated from peripheral blood using a standard Ficoll-Paque protocol. CD4 and CD8 T-cell fractions were isolated with Dynabeads CD4 and CD8 positive selection kits. RNA was extracted with TriZol from bulk PBMCs, CD4 and CD8 fractions, and dextramer-positive and dextramer-negative fractions. The chain uses TRBV7-9 and TRBJ1-2, with 11 bases matching TRBD1. This receptor was identified in a man younger than 35 who received the YFV17D yellow fever vaccine. The material sequenced was CD8+ T cells sorted from PBMCs, taken 15 days after the yellow fever booster vaccination. The encoded CDR3 is CASSYRSGDRGNGYTF. The nucleotide sequence is given as TGTGCCAGCAGCTATCGTAGCGGGGACAGGGGGAATGGCTACACCTTC.